Sequencing of this TCR beta chain was carried out in a study of T cell responses to AZD1222 COVID-19 vaccine. Broader study findings: As reported, nearly half of all spike-specific TCRs target variant regions that are unmutated.

V was clipped by 6 bases and J by 0 bases; unmatched bases: 8. The V gene's germline CDR1 is KGHSH and CDR2 LQKENI. The CDR3 loop spans 16 amino acids. As to this clone: Its antigen is unknown.

Sequencing was performed with immunoSEQ multiplex PCR; in TCRdb, only in-frame clones are kept and a portion is missing. The sample records about 110,000 clones, roughly 90% being singletons. V gene TRBV18 combines with J gene TRBJ2-1, with 7 bases that match TRBD2. The sample was peripheral blood, taken 28 days after the second AZD1222 dose. The clonotype originates from an adult who received the AZD1222 COVID-19 vaccine. DNA of the CDR3: TGTGCCAGCTCCCCTGGCGGGGGAATCTCCTACAATGAGCAGTTCTTC. It translates to CASSPGGGISYNEQFF.